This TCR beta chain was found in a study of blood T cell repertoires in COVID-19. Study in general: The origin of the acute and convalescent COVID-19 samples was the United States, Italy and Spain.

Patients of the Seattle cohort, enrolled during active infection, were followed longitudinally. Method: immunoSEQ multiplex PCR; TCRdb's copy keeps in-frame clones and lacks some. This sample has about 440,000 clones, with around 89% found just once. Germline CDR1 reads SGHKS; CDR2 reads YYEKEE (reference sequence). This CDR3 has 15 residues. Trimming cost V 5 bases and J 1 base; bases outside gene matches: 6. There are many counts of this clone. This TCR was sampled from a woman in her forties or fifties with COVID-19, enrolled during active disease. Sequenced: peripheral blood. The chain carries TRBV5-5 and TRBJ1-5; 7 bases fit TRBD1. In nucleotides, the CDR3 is TGTGCCAGCAGTTTTGGACAGGCGAGCAATCAGCCCCAGCATTTT. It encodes CASSFGQASNQPQHF.